The table lists the clone carrying this TCR beta chain with a count of one. TCRdb's copy holds only in-frame clones and misses some; the assay was immunoSEQ multiplex PCR. The sample consists of more than 10,000 clones, 88% of them appearing once. These data belong to a study of T cell changes during pregnancy in multiple sclerosis. The CDR3 is 16 amino acids. V shed 5 bases, J shed 6 bases, and the junction held 14 bases outside the gene matches. CDR1 and CDR2 (germline): LGHNA, YSLEER. This TCR came from a female donor in good health, enrolled as a control in a pregnancy study. The sequencing here drew on CD8+ T cells from peripheral blood mononuclear cells, taken in the second trimester of pregnancy. The chain couples TRBV4-3 to TRBJ1-2, with 8 bases fitting TRBD1. Here the CDR3 DNA reads TGCGCCAGCAGCGGACAGGGCGCCCCTGTTTTGGATGGCTACACCTTC. It specifies CASSGQGAPVLDGYTF.